These T cell receptor beta chains were read from a single sample in a study of blood T cell repertoires in COVID-19. Profiling relied on immunoSEQ multiplex PCR, and the TCRdb table lists in-frame clones only, not all of them. The table includes about 340,000 clones, more than 85% detected once. Sequenced input: PBMCs or T cells enriched from blood (not recorded which). Every receptor here comes from a young woman who had recovered from COVID-19. Both conserved end residues are part of each CDR3. Rows may omit the clone size; those that give it use once, few, many or a size class.

clone size,V gene,CDR3 protein
.,TRBV4-2,CASSQDPTSGRGPYEQYF
once,TRBV7-2,CASSAPVGGAKQYF
few,TRBV7-2,CASSLAFDRGSEANYGYTF
.,TRBV9,CASSVGEAGELFF
.,TRBV5-6,CASSGTGEETQYF
.,TRBV29-1,CSVEDRQRVSTDTQYF
few,TRBV19,CASSTRGGTNTGELFF
.,TRBV4-3,CASSNGLVFGELFF
.,TRBV28,CASSQDRPYGYTF
.,TRBV6-2/TRBV6-3,CASSPRTGGYGYTF
.,TRBV19,CASSSSGLSSYNEQFF
few,TRBV7-2,CASSLLGTSNEQFF
.,TRBV11-3,CASSAYLALGELFF
.,TRBV10-1,CASSGQGRNQPQHF
.,TRBV28,CASSLGGRYGYTF
.,TRBV6-4,CASSDGTSLLNEQFF
.,TRBV10-3,CAITGQAGGPDGELFF
.,TRBV19,CASRIRRQGNTEAFF